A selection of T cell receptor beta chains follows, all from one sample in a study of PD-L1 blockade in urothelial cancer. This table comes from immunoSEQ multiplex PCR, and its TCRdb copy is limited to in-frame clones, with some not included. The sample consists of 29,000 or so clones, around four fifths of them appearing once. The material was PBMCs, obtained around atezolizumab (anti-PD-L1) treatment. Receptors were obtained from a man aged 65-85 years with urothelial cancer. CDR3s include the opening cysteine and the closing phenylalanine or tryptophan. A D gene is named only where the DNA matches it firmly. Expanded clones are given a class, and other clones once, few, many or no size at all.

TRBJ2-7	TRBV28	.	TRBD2	CASTKWTSGSYEQYF
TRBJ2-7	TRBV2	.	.	CASSPGVGQYF
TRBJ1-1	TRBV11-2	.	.	CASSLRTEAFF
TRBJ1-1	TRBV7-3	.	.	CASSMTPKTEAFF
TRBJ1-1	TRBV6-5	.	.	CASSSGSAEAFF
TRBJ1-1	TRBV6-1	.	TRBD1	CASEVQGARTEAFF
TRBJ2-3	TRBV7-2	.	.	CASSLISGTDTQYF
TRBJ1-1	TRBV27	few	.	CASSPRRGYTEAFF
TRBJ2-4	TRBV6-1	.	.	CASSERRGSLAKNIQYF
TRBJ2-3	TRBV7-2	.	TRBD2	CASSLKRGGLVDTQYF
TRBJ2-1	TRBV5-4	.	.	CASSVQDRYNEQFF
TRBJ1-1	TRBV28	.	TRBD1	CASLSPRQGGGLTEAFF
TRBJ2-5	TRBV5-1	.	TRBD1	CASSLGRGTGDQETQYF
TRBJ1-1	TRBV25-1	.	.	CASSDIALGEAFF
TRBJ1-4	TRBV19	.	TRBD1	CASIGTGGGKLFF
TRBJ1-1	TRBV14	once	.	CASSHLTGLSTEAFF
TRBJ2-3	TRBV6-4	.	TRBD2	CATRPGTSGTDTQYF
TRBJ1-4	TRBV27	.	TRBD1	CASSLASGTANGPTNEKLFF
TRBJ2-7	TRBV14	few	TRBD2	CASSPGTSGRATSYEQYF
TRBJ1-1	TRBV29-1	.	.	CSVRTDMNTEAFF
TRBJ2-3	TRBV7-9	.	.	CASSLARDTQYF
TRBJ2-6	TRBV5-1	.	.	CASSGGRLAGANVLTF
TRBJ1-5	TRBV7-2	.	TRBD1	CASSLVGGQPQHF
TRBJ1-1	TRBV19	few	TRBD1	CASNDPQQGVTTEAFF
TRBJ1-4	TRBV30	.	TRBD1	CAGDRGLRATNEKLFF
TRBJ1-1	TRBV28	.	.	CASSPLDSSNTEAFF
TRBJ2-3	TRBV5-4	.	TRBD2	CASSLGGTGGVTDTQYF
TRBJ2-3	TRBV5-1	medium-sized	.	CASSLDRARADTQYF
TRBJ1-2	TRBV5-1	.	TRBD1	CASSPALGQGPRARGYTF
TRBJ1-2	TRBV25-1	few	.	CASSEPGDFGSFTF
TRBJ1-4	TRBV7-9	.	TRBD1	CASSPWGQTNEKLFF
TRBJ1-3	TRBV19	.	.	CASSPAGSGNTIYF
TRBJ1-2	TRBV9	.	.	CASSVQGSPNYGYTF
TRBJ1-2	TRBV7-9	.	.	CASSLVFPDYGYTF
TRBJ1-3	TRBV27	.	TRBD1	CASRPWTGSGNTIYF
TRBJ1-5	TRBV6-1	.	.	CASSEQGGQPQHF
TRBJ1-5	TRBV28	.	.	CASSSRNQPQHF
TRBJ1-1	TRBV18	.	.	CASSPRGIILTEAFF
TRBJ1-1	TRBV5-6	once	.	CASSMDPRRLVNTEAFF
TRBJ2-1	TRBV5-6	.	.	CASSFDVGHLGNEQFF
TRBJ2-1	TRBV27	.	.	CASSLLGGGKGGEQFF
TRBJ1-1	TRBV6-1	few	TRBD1	CASRGQGVGEAFF
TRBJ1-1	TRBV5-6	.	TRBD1	CASSLPTGGALYTEAFF
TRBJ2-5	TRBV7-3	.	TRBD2	CASSLSGSVRETQYF
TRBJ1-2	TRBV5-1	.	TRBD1	CASSFYRTGEGYTF
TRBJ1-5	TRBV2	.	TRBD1	CASSDRQGQPQHF
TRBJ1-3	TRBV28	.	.	CASSFDSTVLGNTIYF
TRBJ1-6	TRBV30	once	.	CAWRRPGVGNSPLHF
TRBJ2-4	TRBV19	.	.	CASSGAGQIAKNIQYF
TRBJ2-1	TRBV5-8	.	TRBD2	CASSMGLAGGHDEQFF
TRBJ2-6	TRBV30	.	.	CAWRRGSSGANVLTF
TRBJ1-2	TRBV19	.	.	CASSTSTGATYYGYTF
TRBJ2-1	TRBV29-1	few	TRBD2	CSVGTSRDNEQFF
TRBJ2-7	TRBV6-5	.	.	CASRETYRDEQYF
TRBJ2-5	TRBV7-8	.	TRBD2	CASSSLAGYKETQYF
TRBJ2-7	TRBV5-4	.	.	CASSWRGFPYEQYF
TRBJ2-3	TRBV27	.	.	CASTQTAGPSTDTQYF
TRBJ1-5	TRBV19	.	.	CASRIGLPGNQPQHF